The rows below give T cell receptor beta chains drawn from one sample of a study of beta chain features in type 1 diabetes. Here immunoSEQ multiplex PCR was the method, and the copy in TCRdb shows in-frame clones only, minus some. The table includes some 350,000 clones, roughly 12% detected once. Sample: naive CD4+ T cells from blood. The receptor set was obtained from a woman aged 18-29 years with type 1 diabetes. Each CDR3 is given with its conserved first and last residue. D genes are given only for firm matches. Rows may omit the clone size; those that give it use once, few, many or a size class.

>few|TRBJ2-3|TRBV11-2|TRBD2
CASGWTSGSTDTQYF
TGTGCCAGCGGTTGGACTAGCGGGAGTACAGATACGCAGTATTTT
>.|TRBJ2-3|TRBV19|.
CASRRDTDTQYF
TGTGCCAGTAGGAGAGACACAGATACGCAGTATTTT
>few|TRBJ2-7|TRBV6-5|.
CASSYKNRPYEQYF
TGTGCCAGCAGTTACAAGAACAGACCCTACGAGCAGTACTTC
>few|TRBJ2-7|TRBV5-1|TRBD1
CASSSGQVYEQYF
TGCGCCAGCAGCTCCGGACAGGTTTACGAGCAGTACTTC
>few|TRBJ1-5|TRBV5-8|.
CASGRGGQPQHF
TGTGCCAGCGGAAGGGGAGGTCAGCCCCAGCATTTT
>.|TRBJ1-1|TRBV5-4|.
CASSPRGEHTEAFF
TGTGCCAGCAGCCCCCGGGGAGAGCACACTGAAGCTTTCTTT
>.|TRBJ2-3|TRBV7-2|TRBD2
CASSPRSGRAPDTQYF
TGTGCCAGCAGCCCCCGTAGCGGGAGGGCCCCAGATACGCAGTATTTT
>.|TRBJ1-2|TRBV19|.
CASSMVGGPTSGYTF
TGTGCCAGTAGTATGGTGGGAGGCCCTACGTCGGGCTACACCTTC
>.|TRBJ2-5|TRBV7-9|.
CASSLRLDRETQYF
TGTGCCAGCAGCTTAAGACTAGATCGGGAGACCCAGTACTTC
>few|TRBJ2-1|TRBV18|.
CASSVHREDEQFF
TGTGCCAGCTCAGTACACAGGGAAGATGAGCAGTTCTTC
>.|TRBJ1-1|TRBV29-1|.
CSVEWEEEAFF
TGCAGCGTTGAATGGGAGGAAGAAGCTTTCTTT
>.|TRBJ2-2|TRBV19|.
CASSISRGGKSTGELFF
TGTGCCAGTAGTATTTCCAGGGGCGGTAAGAGCACCGGGGAGCTGTTTTTT
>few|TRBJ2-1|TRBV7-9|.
CASVTGSDEQFF
TGTGCCAGCGTTACAGGGTCCGATGAGCAGTTCTTC
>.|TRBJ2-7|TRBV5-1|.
CASAIGGLSSYEQYF
TGCGCCAGCGCGATTGGGGGCCTAAGCTCCTACGAGCAGTACTTC
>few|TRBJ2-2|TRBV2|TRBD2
CASMAAGGYGELFF
TGTGCCAGCATGGCAGCGGGAGGGTATGGGGAGCTGTTTTTT
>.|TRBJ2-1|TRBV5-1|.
CASSLGQGSEQFF
TGCGCCAGCAGCTTGGGTCAGGGGAGTGAGCAGTTCTTC
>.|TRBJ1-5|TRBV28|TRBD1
CASSPGTAGQPQHF
TGTGCCAGCAGTCCCGGGACAGCGGGTCAGCCCCAGCATTTT
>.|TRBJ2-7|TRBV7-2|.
CASSAGPTSAYEQYF
TGTGCCAGCAGCGCTGGGCCGACCTCAGCCTACGAGCAGTACTTC
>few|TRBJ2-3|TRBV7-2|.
CASSLAAGTQYF
TGTGCCAGCAGCTTAGCCGCCGGTACGCAGTATTTT
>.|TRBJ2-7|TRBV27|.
CASSADRGPYEQYF
TGTGCCAGCAGTGCCGACAGAGGACCCTACGAGCAGTACTTC
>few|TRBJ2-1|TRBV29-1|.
CSNIRQDPKYNEQFF
TGCAGCAACATCCGACAGGACCCAAAATACAATGAGCAGTTCTTC
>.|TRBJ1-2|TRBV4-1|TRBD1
CASSQDLAGGYGYTF
TGCGCCAGCAGCCAAGATCTAGCAGGGGGCTATGGCTACACCTTC
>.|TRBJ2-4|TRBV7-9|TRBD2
CASSLPTRAGGPGNIQYF
TGTGCCAGCAGCTTACCTACCAGAGCGGGAGGGCCGGGAAACATTCAGTACTTC
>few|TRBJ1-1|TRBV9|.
CASSKTGQNTEAFF
TGTGCCAGCAGCAAAACAGGACAGAACACTGAAGCTTTCTTT
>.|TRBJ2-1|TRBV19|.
CASSIGTHRGEQFF
TGTGCCAGTAGTATCGGGACTCATCGTGGGGAGCAGTTCTTC
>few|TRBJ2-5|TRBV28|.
CASSSQETQYF
TGTGCCAGCAGCTCACAGGAGACCCAGTACTTC
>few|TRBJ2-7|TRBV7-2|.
CASSLGNIYEQYF
TGTGCCAGCAGCTTAGGAAACATCTACGAGCAGTACTTC
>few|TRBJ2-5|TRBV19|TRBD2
CASSKTGTSGNQETQYF
TGTGCCAGTAGTAAAACCGGGACTAGCGGGAACCAAGAGACCCAGTACTTC
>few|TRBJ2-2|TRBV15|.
CATSRDSTGNTGELFF
TGTGCCACCAGCAGAGACTCCACAGGGAACACCGGGGAGCTGTTTTTT